This note documents a single T cell receptor beta chain sequence. Original handling: Amplification from reference gene primers served as the basis for estimated nucleated cell counts. Sequencing used immunoSEQ multiplex PCR; TCRdb keeps in-frame clones, though not all of them. The DNA gave D and trimming, while V, J and clone size come from that table. The table lists around 220,000 clones, 88% of them singletons. J was trimmed by 2 bases and V by 5 bases; bases with no gene match: 2. CDR3 length: 14 amino acids. Germline CDR1 reads MNHEY; CDR2 reads SMNVEV (reference sequence). This record belongs to a study of blood T cell repertoires in COVID-19. At the level of the study: Acute and convalescent COVID-19 specimens originated in the United States, Italy and Spain. The analysed material was cDNA or gDNA that came from T cells, B-cell-depleted T cells, or PBMCs.

The sample comprised peripheral blood. The clonotype originates from a man between 18 and 35 years old with active or convalescent COVID-19. V gene TRBV27 combines with J gene TRBJ2-1; 8 nucleotides match TRBD1. The DNA for the CDR3 is TGTGCCAGCAGTGGCAGGGGGCCCTACAATGAGCAGTTCTTC. Translation: CASSGRGPYNEQFF.